What follows describes a single TCR beta chain. This clonotype was observed a single time. What antigen it recognizes has not been identified. Qualities for individual bases were not recorded, and no much larger clone is one base off. A lone read gives weak evidence. This specimen belongs to a study of CD8 T cells in ankylosing spondylitis (TCRdb year 2017). Regarding the research as a whole: The study set out to find disease-linked TCR variants by profiling T cell receptor beta repertoires in ankylosing spondylitis patients and healthy donors. In total, the full study cohort was made up of roughly 110 healthy donors and 25 ankylosing spondylitis patients. Peripheral blood was sampled, and synovial fluid was also collected from ankylosing spondylitis patients. The study at large found these results: The disease-linked clones were reported as significantly enriched in matched synovial fluid samples from ankylosing spondylitis patients. Some TCR beta motif variants had previously been reported in synovial fluid and blood of reactive arthritis patients, which suggested common disease-initiation mechanisms. The disease-linked clones showed a CD8+ phenotype and occurred at relatively low frequencies in peripheral blood. Blood from ankylosing spondylitis patients appeared to be characterized by a TCR beta motif composed of roughly 8 highly homologous amino acid variants.

The junction shows trimming of 0 bases on V and 2 bases on J, plus 8 bases between the germline ends. The CDR3 starts with the cysteine, ends with the phenylalanine, and has 14 residues. The CDR3 DNA has 42 bases and is translated from base 1. CDR1 and CDR2 are drawn from the germline V gene: LGHNA, YSLEER. This sample was sequenced with an Illumina HiSeq 2500. Quantitative 5'-RACE with molecular barcodes was the method used to prepare the TCR beta libraries. The published analysis was carried out like this. A new computational method, built on a probabilistic model of VDJ rearrangement, was used to identify disease-linked TCR variants. The public reads were reprocessed in TCRdb via fastp at Q25 and MiXCR, keeping in-frame beta chains. Every distinct CDR3 protein forms one entry, paired with its most common genes and DNA. TCRdb assigned the V and J calls; the authors' analysis was not used. A total of around 130,000 distinct CDR3 sequences appear in this sample, 17% of them only once. The ten most abundant clones make up 30% to 35% of the sample.

Here the chain combines TRBV4-3 and TRBJ2-7; the D gene is possibly TRBD2, with 5 bases matching. Sequencing was done on a sample of blood, either unsorted or a sorted T cell fraction (not recorded which). This receptor was identified in a male donor with ankylosing spondylitis. The encoded CDR3 is CASSQETLAYEQYF. The sequenced DNA: TGCGCCAGCAGCCAAGAGACACTAGCCTACGAGCAGTACTTC.